A single sample gave rise to the 2 T cell receptor beta chains below, sequenced in a study of blood T cells in healthy people across ages. Combining a sample-barcoded 5' primer with a J-beta primer mix, a second PCR ran for about 7 to 11 cycles. TCRdb redid the calling of the 5' RACE reads with MiXCR, one entry per CDR3 protein. This table holds fewer than 1.5 million distinct CDR3 sequences, about 43% found once. The sample comprised blood. Source of these receptors: a woman aged 18-29 years in good health.

There are a few counts of this clonotype. The rearrangement links TRBV7-9 to TRBJ2-5, with D perhaps matching TRBD1 (6 bases). TRBJ2-7 explains the end of the DNA better; the J call may be wrong. CDR1 and CDR2 (germline): SEHNR, FQNEAQ (reference sequence). The CDR3 spans 15 residues. CDR3 residues: CASSFSWDQDSEQYF. CDR3 nucleotides: TGTGCCAGCAGCTTCAGCTGGGACCAGGACAGCGAGCAGTACTTC.

The J gene is TRBJ2-7, the V gene TRBV6-5, with D possibly being TRBD1 or TRBD2 (5 bases each). Germline CDR1 reads MNHEY; CDR2 reads SVGAGI. The CDR3 length is 15 residues. V gave up 6 bases and J gave up 1 base, with 16 bases separating them. CDR3 protein: CASRPPGARSYEQYF. The CDR3 nucleotides read TGTGCCAGCAGGCCTCCCGGGGCACGGTCCTACGAGCAGTACTTC.